This T cell receptor (beta chain) was observed in a study of CD8+CD57+ T cells in acquired aplastic anemia. Study details: Sorted CD4+ and CD8+ cells gave a mean 3.2 ug DNA, range about 0.19 to 27.4 ug.

Genomic DNA templated the TCR beta VDJ and CDR3 profiling. TCRdb re-derived calls from the reads in MiXCR, one entry per CDR3 protein. This table holds over 250,000 distinct CDR3 sequences, 45% to 65% found once. Study-wide results and caveats: Patients and controls shared under 35 CD8+ CDR3 sequences, highly expressed in patients.

The V gene's germline CDR1 is MNHNS and CDR2 SASEGT. CDR3 length: 16 residues. Trimming took off 5 bases at V and 2 bases at J, with 18 bases between the two ends. CD8+CD57+ cell expansion had been shown by flow cytometry in patients chosen for sequencing. Each patient had severe acquired aplastic anemia. Each patient gave a blood sample that was collected before any therapy had been received. This clonotype was detected many times. Its antigen is not identified. Material: sorted CD4+, CD8+, or CD8+CD57+ T cells (not recorded which) from PBMCs. This TCR was sampled from a human donor with aplastic anemia. This rearrangement joins TRBV6-1 to TRBJ2-5; tentative D call: TRBD2 (6 bases). The CDR3 is CASSLPGVGKQETQYF. As DNA, the CDR3 is TGTGCCAGCAGTCTACCGGGAGTCGGAAAACAAGAGACCCAGTACTTC.